This T cell receptor (beta chain) comes out of a study of T cells in women clearing cervical HPV infection. The method was immunoSEQ multiplex PCR; TCRdb's version includes in-frame clones alone and lacks a portion of them. The data include about 23,000 clones; the top ten clones carry roughly 2.7%. Dot-blot hybridization genotyped cervical HPV amplified with MY09/MY11 PCR. The specimen was blood buffy coat. This clonotype was sampled from a woman aged 18 to 69 with a cervical HPV16 infection that either progressed to CIN3+ or cleared (not recorded which).

CDR3 sequence: CSARTPASAATYEQYF. Incomplete CDR3 DNA: TGCAGTGCTAGGACCCCTGCTAGCGCGGCGACCTACGAG. J is TRBJ2-7 and V is TRBV20-1, with a possible D match to TRBD2 (6 bases). The read terminates 3 residues before the CDR3 end, so the remaining end is supplied by the germline J gene. The CDR3 runs 16 residues. Germline-derived CDR1 and CDR2 are DFQATT and SNEGSKA (reference sequence). Trimming removed 3 bases at V and 2 bases at J, with 20 bases between.